This T cell receptor beta chain was obtained from a study of T cell responses to AZD1222 COVID-19 vaccine. Clones were sequenced by immunoSEQ multiplex PCR, and TCRdb holds only the in-frame ones, with some missing. The sample lists 120,000 to 150,000 clones, approximately 88% seen once, with 3% to 4% in the top ten. The CDR3 runs to 16 residues. V was cut by 3 bases and J by 0 bases, with 9 bases left in between. Per the germline V gene, CDR1 is LNHDA and CDR2 is SQIVND (reference sequence). This clonotype originated in an adult in good health. The chain employs TRBV19 and TRBJ1-6, with D unresolved. The specimen was peripheral blood, collected on day 0 of MenACWY control vaccination. In DNA, the CDR3 is TGTGCCAGTAGTATTATCGGGAGCTCCTATAATTCACCCCTCCACTTT. As protein: CASSIIGSSYNSPLHF.